The next 21 T cell receptor beta chains were all read from a single sample in a study of T cell repertoires in cytomegalovirus infection. One entry per CDR3 protein, called by TCRdb with MiXCR from the reads. The sample gives a few hundred thousand distinct CDR3 sequences, 9.5% of which show up once; around 4% is in the top ten. Source material: PBMCs. Source of these receptors: a human donor in good health (CMV status not recorded). Some clones in this sample may be carry-over from other donors' samples.

This clonotype was seen only a few times. The DNA for the CDR3 is TGTGCCAGCACCGTCCCGGGACAGGGGTTTGGGGAGACCCAGTACTTC. It codes for CASTVPGQGFGETQYF. This chain connects TRBV2 to TRBJ2-5; 10 bases fit TRBD1. The junction had 13 bases not matched to a gene; V was cut back by 7 bases and J by 5 bases. This CDR3 contains 16 residues. The V gene's germline CDR1 is SNHLY and CDR2 FYNNEI.

This clonotype was detected ten times or more. Written as DNA, the CDR3 is TGTGCCAGCAGCTCTTATGGACAGGGGATCTACGAGCAGTACTTC. This translates into CASSSYGQGIYEQYF. The rearrangement uses TRBV11-2 and TRBJ2-7; 9 bases line up with TRBD1. V lost 4 bases and J lost 3; bases outside the gene matches: 7. The CDR3 runs to 15 residues. Germline assignment: CDR1 SGHAT and CDR2 FQNNGV.

This clonotype was counted a few times. The V and J genes are TRBV2 and TRBJ1-6, with D tentatively TRBD1 (5 bases). Deletions cut 6 bases from V and 7 bases from J, with 16 bases between. CDR1 is SNHLY, CDR2 FYNNEI, per germline. The CDR3 is made up of 15 amino acids. The CDR3 loop is CASRVLWDGNSPLHF. In DNA form, the CDR3 reads TGTGCCAGCAGGGTCCTCTGGGACGGAAATTCACCCCTCCACTTT.

The chain combines TRBV4-3 with TRBJ1-1, with TRBD1 matching over 7 bases. The CDR3 runs 14 residues. Germline V gene sequence: CDR1 LGHNA, CDR2 YSLEER. V shed 1 base, J shed 4 bases, and the junction held 3 bases outside the gene matches. CDR3 sequence (DNA): TGCGCCAGCAGCCAAGCAGGGGGTTTCACTGAAGCTTTCTTT. Residues: CASSQAGGFTEAFF.

The V gene is TRBV6-6, the J gene TRBJ2-1; D is uncertain. Germline CDR1 and CDR2: MNHNY and SVGAGI (reference sequence). V gave up 11 bases and J gave up 6 bases, with 11 bases separating them. This CDR3 region has 11 residues. CDR3 DNA: TGTGCCGCAATCCGTGGCAATGAGCAGTTCTTC. Translating gives CAAIRGNEQFF.

This clonotype was seen a few times. The chain carries TRBV29-1 and TRBJ2-2, with no clear D. V was trimmed by 6 bases and J by 7 bases, leaving 12 bases between them. Germline V lookup: CDR1 SQVTM, CDR2 ANQGSEA. CDR3 length: 12 amino acids. CDR3: CSVGSVYGELFF. CDR3 sequence (DNA): TGCAGCGTGGGATCGGTTTACGGGGAGCTGTTTTTT.

In this sample, this clonotype turned up once. A read error may be the cause here, since a much bigger clone is one base away. Because the CDR3 is missing its conserved closing phenylalanine or tryptophan, this is likely a read error. This chain joins TRBV7-6 and TRBJ2-3; 12 bases are shared with TRBD1. Losses at the gene ends were 3 bases for V and 6 bases for J; bases not matched to a gene: 7. This CDR3 is built from 16 residues. CDR1 and CDR2 (germline): SGHVS, FNYEAQ. The CDR3 protein is CASSFSGTGGKDTQYV. The CDR3, as DNA: TGTGCCAGCAGCTTTAGCGGGACAGGGGGCAAGGATACGCAGTATGTT.

There are many counts of this clonotype. The chain employs TRBV7-2 and TRBJ2-3; tentatively, D is TRBD2 (5 bases). V shed 0 bases and J shed 0 bases, with 7 bases lying between them. CDR3 length: 15 amino acids. Germline CDR1 is SGHTA and CDR2 is FQGNSA. The CDR3 loop reads CASSLARASTDTQYF. In DNA form, the CDR3 reads TGTGCCAGCAGCTTAGCGCGGGCCAGCACAGATACGCAGTATTTT.

The table lists this clonotype with a few counts. The chain uses TRBV6-5 and TRBJ2-5; D possibly corresponds to TRBD2 (5 bases). The V end was cut by 2 bases, the J end by 5 bases, with 12 bases between. Germline loops: CDR1 MNHEY, CDR2 SVGAGI. The CDR3 runs to 14 residues. CDR3 DNA: TGTGCCAGCAGTTACAAAGCGGTTTGGGAGACCCAGTACTTC. Translated: CASSYKAVWETQYF.

This clonotype was counted at least ten times. The genes are TRBV7-9 and TRBJ2-3; D is unresolved. From germline, CDR1 is SEHNR and CDR2 FQNEAQ (reference sequence). This CDR3 comprises 15 residues. Deletions cut 5 bases from V and 0 bases from J, with 12 bases between. CDR3 residues: CASSVRVPSTDTQYF. The CDR3 region has the DNA TGTGCCAGCAGCGTCCGGGTTCCTAGCACAGATACGCAGTATTTT.

This clonotype was detected only a few times. CDR3 nucleotide sequence: TGTGCCAGTCAGACAGGACTATATGGCTACACCTTC. As protein: CASQTGLYGYTF. This chain joins TRBV28 and TRBJ1-2; possibly TRBD1 for D (6 bases). This CDR3 region has 12 residues. The germline CDR1 and CDR2 sequences are MDHEN and SYDVKM. The V end was cut by 9 bases, the J end by 5 bases, with 13 bases between.

This clonotype was recorded many times. J is TRBJ1-2 and V is TRBV7-9; 7 nucleotides line up with TRBD1. This CDR3 comprises 14 residues. V shed 5 bases, J shed 8 bases, and the junction held 11 bases outside the gene matches. Germline V gene lookup returns CDR1 SEHNR and CDR2 FQNEAQ (reference sequence). The CDR3 nucleotides are TGTGCCAGCAGCAGCACAGGGGCGATCAGGGGCTACACCTTC. It encodes CASSSTGAIRGYTF.

The chain has TRBV20-1 and TRBJ2-1, with a possible D match to TRBD1 (6 bases). The CDR3 runs to 16 residues. Germline lookup yields CDR1 DFQATT and CDR2 SNEGSKA (reference sequence). Trimming left V 3 bases short and J 0 bases short, with 15 bases between. CDR3 residues: CSASNTGPSSYNEQFF. The CDR3 nucleotides read TGCAGTGCTAGTAATACAGGGCCCAGCTCCTACAATGAGCAGTTCTTC.

This clonotype was recorded a few times. V is TRBV12-3 or TRBV12-4 and J is TRBJ2-1; 7 bases match TRBD1. Unmatched junction bases numbered 13, after V lost 4 bases and J lost 7 bases. The CDR3 is 16 amino acids. CDR3 amino acids: CASSSRLDRRSNEQFF. The CDR3 nucleotides read TGTGCCAGCAGTTCCCGCCTGGACAGGCGGTCTAATGAGCAGTTCTTC.

The rearrangement links TRBV28 to TRBJ2-1, with D hard to call. Per germline, CDR1 MDHEN and CDR2 SYDVKM. V was shortened by 7 bases and J by 4 bases, with 11 bases between the two germline ends. The CDR3 runs to 13 residues. The CDR3 coding sequence is TGTGCCAGCATCGGAGTGGAGTACAATGAGCAGTTCTTC. This sequence encodes CASIGVEYNEQFF.

The genes are TRBV11-2 and TRBJ2-2, with D uncertain. This CDR3 comprises 15 residues. Looked up from germline, CDR1 is SGHAT and CDR2 is FQNNGV. Trimming left V 4 bases short and J 5 bases short, with 14 bases between. CDR3 protein: CASSSPRGVTGELFF. The CDR3 DNA sequence: TGTGCCAGCAGCTCGCCCCGTGGTGTGACCGGGGAGCTGTTTTTT.

This clonotype was found many times. The gene calls are TRBV2 and TRBJ2-7, with 8 bases aligning to TRBD1. The CDR3 consists of 15 residues. CDR1 and CDR2 from the germline V gene are SNHLY and FYNNEI. The trim removed 3 bases at V and 4 bases at J, leaving 8 bases unmatched. CDR3 sequence (DNA): TGTGCCAGCAGTGATCAAGGGACAGGAGTATACGAGCAGTACTTC. It encodes CASSDQGTGVYEQYF.

In this sample, this clonotype turned up many times. This chain joins TRBV7-8 and TRBJ2-4; 9 nucleotides match TRBD1. The CDR3 covers 14 residues. Germline values: CDR1 SGHVS, CDR2 FQNEAQ. V shed 3 bases, J shed 7 bases, and the junction held 4 bases outside the gene matches. CDR3 DNA sequence: TGTGCCAGCAGCTTCATGGGACAGGGCAACATTCAGTACTTC. It is translated as CASSFMGQGNIQYF.

The J gene is TRBJ2-5, the V gene TRBV10-3; TRBD1 matches 9 bases. Germline V gives CDR1 ENHRY, CDR2 SYGVKD. The J segment lost 4 bases and the V segment lost 0 bases, leaving 6 bases of the junction unmatched. The CDR3 has 16 amino acids. CDR3 protein: CAISESQGQGTETQYF. CDR3 nucleotides: TGTGCCATCAGTGAGTCACAGGGACAGGGAACAGAGACCCAGTACTTC.

This clonotype appeared a few times. V is TRBV19 and J is TRBJ2-1; TRBD1 agrees at 7 bases. V lost 9 bases to trimming and J lost 4 bases; unmatched junction nucleotides: 9. From germline, CDR1 is LNHDA and CDR2 SQIVND (reference sequence). This CDR3 is built from 14 residues. The CDR3 sequence: CASHRGRGYNEQFF. CDR3 coding DNA: TGTGCCAGCCACAGGGGAAGGGGATACAATGAGCAGTTCTTC. Combining the CDR3 with reference TRBV19 and TRBJ2-1 gives the whole variable domain DGGITQSPKYLFRKEGQNVTLSCEQNLNHDAMYWYRQDPGQGLRLIYYSQIVNDFQKGDIAEGYSVSREKKESFPLTVTSAQKNPTAFYLCASHRGRGYNEQFFGPGTRLTVL.

This clonotype was counted only a few times. This chain uses TRBV19 with TRBJ1-1; the D gene is possibly TRBD1 (6 bases). V was shortened by 4 bases and J by 3 bases, with 15 bases between the two germline ends. The CDR3 covers 15 residues. CDR1 and CDR2 (germline): LNHDA, SQIVND (reference sequence). The CDR3 DNA reads TGTGCCAGTAGTACTCGGGGGGCGCCGGACACTGAAGCTTTCTTT. Translated: CASSTRGAPDTEAFF.